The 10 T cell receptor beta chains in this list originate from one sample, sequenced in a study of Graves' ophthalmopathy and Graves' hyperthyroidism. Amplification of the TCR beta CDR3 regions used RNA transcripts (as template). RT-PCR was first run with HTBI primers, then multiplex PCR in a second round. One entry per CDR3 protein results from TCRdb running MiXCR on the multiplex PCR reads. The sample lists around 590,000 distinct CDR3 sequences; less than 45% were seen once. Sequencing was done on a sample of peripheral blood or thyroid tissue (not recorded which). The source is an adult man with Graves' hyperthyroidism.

Here the CDR3 reads CASTGQGANGYTF. The CDR3 region has the DNA TGTGCCAGCACAGGGCAGGGAGCTAATGGCTACACCTTC. The gene calls are TRBV7-2 and TRBJ1-2, with D perhaps matching TRBD1 (5 bases). The CDR3 contains 13 residues. Germline V gene lookup returns CDR1 SGHTA and CDR2 FQGNSA. Trimming took 7 bases from V and 6 from J, leaving 15 bases between them.

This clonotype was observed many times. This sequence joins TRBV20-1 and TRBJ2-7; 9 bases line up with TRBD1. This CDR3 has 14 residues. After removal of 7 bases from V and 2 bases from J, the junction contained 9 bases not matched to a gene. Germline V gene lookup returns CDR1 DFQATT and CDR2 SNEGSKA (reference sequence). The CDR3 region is CSVHGTGSPYEQYF. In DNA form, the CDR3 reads TGCAGTGTTCACGGGACAGGGTCTCCCTACGAGCAGTACTTC.

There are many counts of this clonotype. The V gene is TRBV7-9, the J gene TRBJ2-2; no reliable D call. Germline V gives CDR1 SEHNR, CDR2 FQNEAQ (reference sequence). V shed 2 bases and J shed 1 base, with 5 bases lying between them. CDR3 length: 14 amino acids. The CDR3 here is CASSLMGNTGELFF. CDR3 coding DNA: TGTGCCAGCAGCTTAATGGGGAACACCGGGGAGCTGTTTTTT.

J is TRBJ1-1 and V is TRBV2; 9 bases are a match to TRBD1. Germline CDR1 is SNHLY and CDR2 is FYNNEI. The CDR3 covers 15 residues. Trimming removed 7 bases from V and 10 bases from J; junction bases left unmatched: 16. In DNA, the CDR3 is TGTGCCAGCAAGAGGATCTGGACAGGGGAGGTTGGAGCTTTCTTT. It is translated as CASKRIWTGEVGAFF.

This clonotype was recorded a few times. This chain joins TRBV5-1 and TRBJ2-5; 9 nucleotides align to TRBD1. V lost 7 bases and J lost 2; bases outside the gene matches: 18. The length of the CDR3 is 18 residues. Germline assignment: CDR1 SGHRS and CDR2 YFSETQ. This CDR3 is CASHASLRGQGSQETQYF. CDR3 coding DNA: TGCGCCAGCCACGCCTCCCTCCGGGGACAGGGTTCACAAGAGACCCAGTACTTC.

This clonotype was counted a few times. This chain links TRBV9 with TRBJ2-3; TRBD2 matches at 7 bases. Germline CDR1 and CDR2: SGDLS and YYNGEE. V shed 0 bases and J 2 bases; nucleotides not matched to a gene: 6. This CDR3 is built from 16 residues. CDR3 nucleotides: TGTGCCAGCAGCGTAGAGACCAGCGGGGTCACAGATACGCAGTATTTT. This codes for CASSVETSGVTDTQYF.

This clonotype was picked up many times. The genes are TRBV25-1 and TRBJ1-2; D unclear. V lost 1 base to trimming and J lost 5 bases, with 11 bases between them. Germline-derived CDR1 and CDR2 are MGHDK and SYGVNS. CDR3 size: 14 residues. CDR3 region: CASSEFATAYGYTF. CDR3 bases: TGTGCCAGCAGTGAATTCGCAACAGCGTATGGCTACACCTTC.

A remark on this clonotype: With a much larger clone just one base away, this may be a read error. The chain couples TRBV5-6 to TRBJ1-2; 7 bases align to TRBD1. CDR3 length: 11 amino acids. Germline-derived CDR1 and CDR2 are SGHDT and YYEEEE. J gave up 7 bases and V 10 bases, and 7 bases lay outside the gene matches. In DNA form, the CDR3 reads TGTGCCGGACTACAGGGGAGTGGCTACACCTTC. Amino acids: CAGLQGSGYTF.

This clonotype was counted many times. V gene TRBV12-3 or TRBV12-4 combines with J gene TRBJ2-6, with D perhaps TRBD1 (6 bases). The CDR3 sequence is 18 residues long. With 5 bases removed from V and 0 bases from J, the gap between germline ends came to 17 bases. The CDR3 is CASSPRSGAYSGANVLTF. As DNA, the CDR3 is TGTGCCAGCAGTCCCAGGTCAGGGGCTTACTCTGGGGCCAACGTCCTGACTTTC.

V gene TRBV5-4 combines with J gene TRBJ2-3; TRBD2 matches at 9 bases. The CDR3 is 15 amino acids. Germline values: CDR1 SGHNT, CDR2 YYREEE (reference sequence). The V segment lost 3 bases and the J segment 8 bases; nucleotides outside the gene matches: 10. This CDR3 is CASSSWGLALSTQYF. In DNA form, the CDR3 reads TGTGCCAGCAGCTCGTGGGGACTAGCATTATCTACGCAGTATTTT.